This TCR beta chain was sequenced in a study of cytomegalovirus exposure and HLA in healthy donors. About the research overall: Later, an analysis reported that the 120 or so validation repertoires had used the same platform as the 550 to 750 first-cohort repertoires.

While the first cohort had 600 to 850 subjects, the donors belonged to the separate validation cohort of roughly 130 subjects. Germline assignment: CDR1 LGHNA and CDR2 YNFKEQ. The CDR3 adds up to 19 amino acids, both ends counted. Profiled with immunoSEQ multiplex PCR; TCRdb holds only in-frame clones, not every one. The data show over 200,000 clones, about 92% seen once. Whole-study results and caveats: High specificity and sensitivity for cytomegalovirus status were reported for the classifier.

As concerns this clone: Its antigen is undetermined. The conserved closing phenylalanine or tryptophan is absent in this CDR3, likely reflecting a read error. It is unclear where the CDR3 begins or ends on the DNA, so no DNA is shown, and the CDR3 is as TCRdb lists it.

This sequence joins TRBV4-2 and TRBJ2-3; the table's D gene call, TRBD2, was not cross checked with the DNA. The sequenced sample was PBMCs. The receptor was derived from a woman aged 25 to 39 in good health and CMV-seronegative. CDR3 in amino acids: CAQQPTPTSRKLAGGSANN.